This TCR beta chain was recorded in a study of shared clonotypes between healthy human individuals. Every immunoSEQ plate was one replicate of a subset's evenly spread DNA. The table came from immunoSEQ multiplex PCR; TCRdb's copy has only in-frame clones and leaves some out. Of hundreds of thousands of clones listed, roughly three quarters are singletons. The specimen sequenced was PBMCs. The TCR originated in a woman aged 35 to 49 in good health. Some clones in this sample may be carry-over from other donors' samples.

The CDR3 region is CASSAGTPANTEAFF. The CDR3 region has the DNA TGTGCCAGCTCAGCAGGAACTCCGGCGAACACTGAAGCTTTCTTT. The chain carries TRBV18 and TRBJ1-1, with no clear D. Germline CDR1 is KGHSH and CDR2 is LQKENI. This CDR3 is built from 15 residues. The V gene lost 5 bases and the J gene lost 1 base, with 14 bases spanning the gap. The full variable domain, its missing parts supplied by reference TRBV18 and TRBJ1-1, is NAGVMQNPRHLVRRRGQEARLRCSPMKGHSHVYWYRQLPEEGLKFMVYLQKENIIDESGMPKERFSAEFPKEGPSILRIQQVVRGDSAAYFCASSAGTPANTEAFFGQGTRLTVV.